This record looks at one T cell receptor (beta chain) sequence and its context. The antigen remains undetermined. The sample comes from a study of CD8+ T cells in alopecia areata. Study findings and constraints: It was lesional scalp, especially alopecia totalis/universalis, that showed higher clonality than normal scalp. Although TCR sharing was seen in mice, sharing across patients was less clear, possibly for HLA-related reasons.

Sorted populations comprised CD4+ and CD8+ T cells obtained from PBMCs. Reverse transcribed after extraction, RNA yielded cDNA as the sequencing template. Here immunoSEQ multiplex PCR was the method, and the copy in TCRdb shows in-frame clones only, minus some. This table has a few hundred thousand clones, 56% appearing once. The specimen was CD8+ T cells sorted from blood. This receptor was identified in a human donor in good health.

As DNA, the CDR3 is TGTGCCAGCAGTTACTCCGAGGACAGCTCTTATGGCTACACCTTC. This gives the protein CASSYSEDSSYGYTF. The rearrangement links TRBV6-5 to TRBJ1-2; weak D call: TRBD1 (6 bases). Trimming pared 0 bases from V and 5 bases from J, leaving 13 bases between. CDR1 is MNHEY, CDR2 SVGAGI, per germline. The CDR3 length is 15 residues.